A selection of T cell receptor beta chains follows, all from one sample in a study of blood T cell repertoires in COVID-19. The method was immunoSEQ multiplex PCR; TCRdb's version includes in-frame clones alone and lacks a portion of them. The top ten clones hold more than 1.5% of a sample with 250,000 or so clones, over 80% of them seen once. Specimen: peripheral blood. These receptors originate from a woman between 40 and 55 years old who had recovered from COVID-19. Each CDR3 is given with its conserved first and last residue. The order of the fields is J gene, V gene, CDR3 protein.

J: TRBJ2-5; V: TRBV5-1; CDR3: CASSLESLGETSQETQYF
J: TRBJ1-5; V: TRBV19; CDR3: CASSIEGAGQPQHF
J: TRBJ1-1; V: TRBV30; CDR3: CARREMNTEAFF
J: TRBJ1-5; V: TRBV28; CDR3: CASRATAGYNQPQHF
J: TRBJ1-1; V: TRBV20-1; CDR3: CSASGATGLNTEAFF
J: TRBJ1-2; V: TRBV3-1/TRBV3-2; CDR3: CASSQAGGYTF
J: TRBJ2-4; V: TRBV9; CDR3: CASSVGQAYIQYF
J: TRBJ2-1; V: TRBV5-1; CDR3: CASSPWGQGGNEQFF
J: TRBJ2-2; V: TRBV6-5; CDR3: CASSYKGYDTGELFF
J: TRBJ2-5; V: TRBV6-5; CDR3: CASSLRGSQETQYF
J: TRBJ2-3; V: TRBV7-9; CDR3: CASSLTMSDTQYF
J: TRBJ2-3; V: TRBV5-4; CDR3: CASSPKTRRGTDTQYF
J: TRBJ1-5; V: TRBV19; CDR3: CASSIDHQQPQHF
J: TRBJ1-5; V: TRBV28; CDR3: CASSSQDQPQHF